The 10 T cell receptor beta chains below were found in one sample sequenced in a study of blood T cell repertoires in COVID-19. Some clones are missing from TCRdb's copy, which holds only in-frame ones; the method was immunoSEQ multiplex PCR. Here the sample spans about 99,000 clones, 81% being singletons. Input material: peripheral blood. The receptors originated from a man older than 75 with COVID-19, enrolled during active disease.

The rearrangement joins TRBV2 to TRBJ2-3; D is ambiguous. Looked up from germline, CDR1 is SNHLY and CDR2 is FYNNEI. The CDR3 consists of 12 residues. The V and J ends lost 3 bases and 8 bases respectively, with 9 bases between them. As DNA, the CDR3 is TGTGCCAGCAGTGATAATCTAGGTACGCAGTATTTT. This codes for CASSDNLGTQYF.

This chain uses TRBV28 with TRBJ1-5; D is perhaps TRBD1 (5 bases). Looked up from germline, CDR1 is MDHEN and CDR2 is SYDVKM. Trimming took 2 bases from V and 2 from J, leaving 10 bases between them. There are 15 residues in the CDR3. CDR3 nucleotides: TGTGCCAGCAGTTTACAGGGCTTCGGCAATCAGCCCCAGCATTTT. Encoded protein: CASSLQGFGNQPQHF.

This chain joins TRBV7-3 and TRBJ2-3; D not certain. V was clipped by 2 bases and J by 3 bases, with 9 bases between them. The germline V gene encodes CDR1 SGHTA and CDR2 FQGTGA. CDR3 length equals 14 residues. CDR3 DNA: TGTGCCAGCAGCTTATCTCGTAGTACAGATACGCAGTATTTT. Translation: CASSLSRSTDTQYF.

In its sample, this clone was seen a few times. The CDR3 DNA follows: TGTGCCAGCAGTGATTATGTCGGGGAGCTGTTTTTT. It translates to CASSDYVGELFF. This chain uses TRBV2 with TRBJ2-2; D not certain. The CDR3 is 12 residues long. Trimming took off 3 bases at V and 7 bases at J, with 6 bases between the two ends. Looked up from germline, CDR1 is SNHLY and CDR2 is FYNNEI.

The chain uses TRBV10-2 and TRBJ2-1, with 7 positions matching TRBD1. Germline trimming cut 10 bases from V and 5 bases from J; bases unmatched to any gene: 14. Germline assignment: CDR1 WSHSY and CDR2 SAAADI. This CDR3 contains 15 residues. As DNA, the CDR3 is TGCGCCATCTCTCGGGACAGTCCAAACCACAATGAGCAGTTCTTC. Translated, it gives CAISRDSPNHNEQFF.

This sequence joins TRBV27 and TRBJ2-1; TRBD1 agrees at 8 bases. CDR1 MNHEY and CDR2 SMNVEV come from the germline V gene (reference sequence). With V trimmed by 4 bases and J by 2 bases, 4 bases remained unmatched. The CDR3 has 15 residues. CDR3 sequence (DNA): TGTGCCAGCAGTTCGCAGGGGGCGGCCTACAATGAGCAGTTCTTC. It codes for CASSSQGAAYNEQFF.

This chain uses TRBV5-5 with TRBJ2-7, with 9 bases matching TRBD2. V trimming: 0 bases; J trimming: 2 bases; junction bases outside the gene matches: 6. Per the germline V gene, CDR1 is SGHKS and CDR2 is YYEKEE (reference sequence). CDR3 length: 16 amino acids. The CDR3 is CASSLGLAGTPYEQYF. The CDR3 DNA follows: TGTGCCAGCAGCTTGGGGCTAGCGGGAACACCCTACGAGCAGTACTTC.

V gene TRBV19 combines with J gene TRBJ1-1; D possibly corresponds to TRBD1 (6 bases). V lost 4 bases, J lost 3 bases, and 12 bases lay in between. Germline V gene sequence: CDR1 LNHDA, CDR2 SQIVND (reference sequence). This CDR3 has 14 residues. The CDR3 nucleotides read TGTGCCAGTAGTACCCCAGGGGCGGACACTGAAGCTTTCTTT. Its translation is CASSTPGADTEAFF.

This chain links TRBV5-1 with TRBJ2-1, with TRBD2 identical over 8 bases. The CDR3 is 16 amino acids. V dropped 1 base and J dropped 0; count of bases not matched to a gene: 3. Germline V CDR1 and CDR2: SGHRS, YFSETQ. CDR3 bases: TGCGCCAGCAGCTTGACCAGCGGGGGCTCCTACAATGAGCAGTTCTTC. Translation gives CASSLTSGGSYNEQFF.

The gene calls are TRBV11-2 and TRBJ2-7; 11 bases match TRBD1. V shed 2 bases, J shed 9 bases, and the junction held 6 bases outside the gene matches. CDR1 and CDR2 (germline): SGHAT, FQNNGV. The CDR3 runs to 14 residues. This CDR3 reads CASSLRTGGAVQYF. For the CDR3, the DNA is TGTGCCAGCAGCTTAAGGACAGGGGGCGCGGTGCAGTACTTC.